These T cell receptor beta chains were read from a single sample in a study of blood T cell repertoires in COVID-19. Data came from immunoSEQ multiplex PCR; TCRdb stores just in-frame clones and leaves some out. Found here are about 200,000 clones, about 88% of them singletons; the top ten hold 10% to 13%. The sample consisted of peripheral blood. These receptors were obtained from a woman in her 50s with COVID-19, enrolled during active disease. The CDR3 runs from the conserved cysteine through the conserved F or W. D genes are given only for firm matches. For some rows the clone size is stated as once, few or many, or as a class when expanded; others skip it.

TRBJ1-5	NA	TRBV19	NA	TGTGCCAGTAGTAGAGACGGGGGGAGGAATCAGCCCCAGCATTTT	CASSRDGGRNQPQHF
TRBJ2-7	TRBD1	TRBV2	NA	TGTGCCAGCTCCGGGACAGGGGGATACGAGCAGTACTTC	CASSGTGGYEQYF
TRBJ2-3	NA	TRBV28	NA	TGTGCCAGCAGTTTATCCCTGACAGATACGCAGTATTTT	CASSLSLTDTQYF
TRBJ1-1	NA	TRBV3-1/TRBV3-2	few	TGTGCCAGCAGCCAAGGGGCAGGTAGTAACGCTGAAGCTTTCTTT	CASSQGAGSNAEAFF
TRBJ2-3	TRBD2	TRBV5-1	NA	TGCGCCAGCAGCTCAGGGACTAGAGTCCCAGATACGCAGTATTTT	CASSSGTRVPDTQYF
TRBJ2-3	TRBD1	TRBV7-6	NA	TGTGCCAGCAGCCCTATAACGGGACAGGGCACAGATACGCAGTATTTT	CASSPITGQGTDTQYF
TRBJ2-3	NA	TRBV11-2	NA	TGTGCCAGCAGCTTTTCGCCAGGCACAGATACGCAGTATTTT	CASSFSPGTDTQYF
TRBJ2-3	TRBD2	TRBV7-9	once	TGTGCCAGCAGATCCGGACTAGCGGGGGGGCCAGGCACAGATACGCAGTATTTT	CASRSGLAGGPGTDTQYF
TRBJ2-7	TRBD2	TRBV2	few	TGTGCCAGCACGAGAGAGGGAGGGATGCCGCACGAGCAGTACTTC	CASTREGGMPHEQYF
TRBJ1-2	NA	TRBV9	NA	TGTGCCAGCAGCGTAGCGACAGCTACCGATGGCTACACCTTC	CASSVATATDGYTF
TRBJ2-1	TRBD2	TRBV3-1/TRBV3-2	NA	TGTGCCAGCAGCCAAGGGCTAGCGGGGGACAATGAGCAGTTCTTC	CASSQGLAGDNEQFF
TRBJ2-1	TRBD1	TRBV12-5	NA	TGTGCTAGTGGTTTGTTGACAGGGCCCTCTTACAATGAGCAGTTCTTC	CASGLLTGPSYNEQFF
TRBJ2-1	NA	TRBV12-3/TRBV12-4	NA	TGTGCCAGCAGTCGCTACAATGAGCAGTTCTTC	CASSRYNEQFF
TRBJ1-3	NA	TRBV28	NA	TGTGCCAGCAGTATTATCAGGGGAAACACCATATATTTT	CASSIIRGNTIYF
TRBJ1-3	TRBD1	TRBV30	NA	TGTGCCTGGGGGACAGGCTCTGGAAACACCATATATTTT	CAWGTGSGNTIYF
TRBJ2-1	NA	TRBV19	NA	TGTGCCAGTAGTAGGGACTTTTACAATGAGCAGTTCTTC	CASSRDFYNEQFF
TRBJ2-1	NA	TRBV9	NA	TGTGCCAGCAGCGTTGGCGGGGGCCAAGGAAATGAGCAGTTCTTC	CASSVGGGQGNEQFF
TRBJ1-3	NA	TRBV19	NA	TGTGCCAGTAGCCCACGAGTTGCGTCTGGAAACACCATATATTTT	CASSPRVASGNTIYF
TRBJ1-1	NA	TRBV28	few	TGTGCCAGCAGTTCCACAGGCGCAGGAGTGAACACTGAAGCTTTCTTT	CASSSTGAGVNTEAFF
TRBJ2-1	TRBD2	TRBV27	NA	TGTGCCAGCAGGTTTGTTGAGACTAGCAACTATGAGCAGTTCTTC	CASRFVETSNYEQFF
TRBJ1-6	NA	TRBV6-5	NA	TGTGCCAGCAGTTACTCGAACAGGACACCCCTCCACTTT	CASSYSNRTPLHF
TRBJ1-5	NA	TRBV19	NA	TGTGCCAGTAGTTCCGGGAGGCCCCAGCATTTT	CASSSGRPQHF